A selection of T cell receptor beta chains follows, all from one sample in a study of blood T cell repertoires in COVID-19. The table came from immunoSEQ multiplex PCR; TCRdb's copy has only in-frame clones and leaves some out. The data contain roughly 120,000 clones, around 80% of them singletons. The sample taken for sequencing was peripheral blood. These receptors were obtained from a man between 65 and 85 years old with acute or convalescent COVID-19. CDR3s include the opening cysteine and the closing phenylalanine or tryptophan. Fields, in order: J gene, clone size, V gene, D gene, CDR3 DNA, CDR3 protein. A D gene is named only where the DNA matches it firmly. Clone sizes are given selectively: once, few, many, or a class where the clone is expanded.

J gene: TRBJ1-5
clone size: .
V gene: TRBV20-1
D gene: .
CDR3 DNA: TGCAGTGCTAGACTAAAAGGGGCCTGGCATTTT
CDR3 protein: CSARLKGAWHF

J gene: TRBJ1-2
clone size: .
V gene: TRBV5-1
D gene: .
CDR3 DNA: TGCGCCAGCAGTCATGATGGAACAGGCTATGGCTACGCCTTC
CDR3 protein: CASSHDGTGYGYAF

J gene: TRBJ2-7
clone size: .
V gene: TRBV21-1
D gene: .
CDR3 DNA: TGTGCCAGCAGCAAAGCGCTTTCGACAGGGAGGCCCTACGAGCAGTACTTC
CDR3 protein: CASSKALSTGRPYEQYF

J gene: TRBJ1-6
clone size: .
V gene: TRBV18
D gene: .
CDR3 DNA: TGTGCCAGCTCACCAATGGCCTATTCACCCCTCCACTTT
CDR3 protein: CASSPMAYSPLHF

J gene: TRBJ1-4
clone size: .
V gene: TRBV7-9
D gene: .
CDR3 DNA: TGTGCCACGGTTATGGAGGCGTCTAATGAAAAACTGTTTTTT
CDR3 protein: CATVMEASNEKLFF

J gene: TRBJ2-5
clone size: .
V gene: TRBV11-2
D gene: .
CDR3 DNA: TGTGCCAGCAGCTACGAACGGGAGACCCAGTACTTC
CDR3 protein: CASSYERETQYF

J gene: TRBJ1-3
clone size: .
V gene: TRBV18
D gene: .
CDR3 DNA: TGTGCCAGCTCACCACCGGAGACAGGTCTGCACACCATATATTTT
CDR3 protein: CASSPPETGLHTIYF

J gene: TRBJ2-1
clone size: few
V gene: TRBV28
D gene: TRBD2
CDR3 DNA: TGTGCCAGCAGTTCCCCGGGACTAGCGGCCTACAATGAGCAGTTCTTC
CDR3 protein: CASSSPGLAAYNEQFF

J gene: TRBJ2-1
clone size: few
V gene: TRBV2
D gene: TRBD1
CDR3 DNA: TGTGCCAGCATCCGGGACAGGGCCTACAATGAGCAGTTCTTC
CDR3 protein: CASIRDRAYNEQFF

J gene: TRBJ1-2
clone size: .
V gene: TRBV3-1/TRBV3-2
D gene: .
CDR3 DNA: TGTGCCAGCAGCCAACAGGGGCGATATGGCTACACCTTC
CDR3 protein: CASSQQGRYGYTF

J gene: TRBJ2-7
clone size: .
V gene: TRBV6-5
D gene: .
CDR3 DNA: TGTGCCAGCAGTTACTCACAGGGAACGGTCCTCGAGCAGTACTTC
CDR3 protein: CASSYSQGTVLEQYF

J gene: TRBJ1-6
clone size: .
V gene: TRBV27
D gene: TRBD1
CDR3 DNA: TGTGCCAGCAGTGCCCCCGGGAGGGGGCAGAATTCACCCCTCCACTTT
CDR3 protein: CASSAPGRGQNSPLHF

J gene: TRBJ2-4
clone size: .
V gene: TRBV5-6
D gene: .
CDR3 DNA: TGTGCCAGCAGCTTGGCGGCTAGCGAAGCCAAAAACATTCAGTACTTC
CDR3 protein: CASSLAASEAKNIQYF

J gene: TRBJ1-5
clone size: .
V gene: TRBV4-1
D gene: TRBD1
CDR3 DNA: TGCGCCAGCAGCCCCGGGACAGGGGAAGGGCAGCCCCAGCATTTT
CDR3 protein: CASSPGTGEGQPQHF

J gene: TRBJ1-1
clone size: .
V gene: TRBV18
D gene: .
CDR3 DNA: TGTGCCAGCTCACCTACTGAGCCCACTGAAGCTTTCTTT
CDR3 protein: CASSPTEPTEAFF

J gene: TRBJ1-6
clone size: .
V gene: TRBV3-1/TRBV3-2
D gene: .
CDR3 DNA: TGTGCCAGCAGCCAAGTACCGGGAGCCTATAATTCACCCCTCCACTTT
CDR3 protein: CASSQVPGAYNSPLHF

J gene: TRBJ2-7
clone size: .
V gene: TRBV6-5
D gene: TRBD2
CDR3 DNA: TGTGCCACCCGCCCGGGACTAGATAGGTACGAGCAGTACTTC
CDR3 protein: CATRPGLDRYEQYF

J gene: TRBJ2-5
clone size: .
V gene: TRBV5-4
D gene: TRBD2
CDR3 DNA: TGTGCCAGCAGCTTGACCCTAGCGGACCAAGAGACCCAGTACTTC
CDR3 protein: CASSLTLADQETQYF

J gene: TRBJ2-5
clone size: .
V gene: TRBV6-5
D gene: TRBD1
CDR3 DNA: TGTGCCAGCAGTCCAGACAGGGGAGGAAAGACCCAGTACTTC
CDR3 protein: CASSPDRGGKTQYF

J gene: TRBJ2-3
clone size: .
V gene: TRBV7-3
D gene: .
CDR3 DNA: TGTGCCAGCAGCTTATGGGGGCCTGATACGCAGTATTTT
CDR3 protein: CASSLWGPDTQYF

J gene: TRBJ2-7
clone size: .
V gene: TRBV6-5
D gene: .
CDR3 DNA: TGTGCCAGCAGTATAGAGGACAAGGGGTACTACGAGCAGTACTTC
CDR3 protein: CASSIEDKGYYEQYF

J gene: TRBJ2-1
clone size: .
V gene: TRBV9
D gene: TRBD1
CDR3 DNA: TGTGCCAGCAGCGCGGACAGGAGCTACAATGAGCAGTTCTTC
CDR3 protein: CASSADRSYNEQFF

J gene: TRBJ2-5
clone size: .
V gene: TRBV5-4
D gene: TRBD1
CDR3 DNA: TGTGCCAGCAGCCGACAGGGTTTGGAGACCCAGTACTTC
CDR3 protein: CASSRQGLETQYF

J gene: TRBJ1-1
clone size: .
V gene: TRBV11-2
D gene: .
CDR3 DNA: TGTGCCAGCAGCTTCCAGGCAGGGCTCAACACTGAAGCTTTCTTT
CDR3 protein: CASSFQAGLNTEAFF

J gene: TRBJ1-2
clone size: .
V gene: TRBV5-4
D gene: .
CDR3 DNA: TGTGCCAGCAGCATGGGGGGGTACAGGGAAGTCTATGGCTACACCTTC
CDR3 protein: CASSMGGYREVYGYTF

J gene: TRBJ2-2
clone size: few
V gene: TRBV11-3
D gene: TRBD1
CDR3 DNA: TGTGCCAGCAGCCCCTCCACAGGGGTGACCGGGGAGCTGTTTTTT
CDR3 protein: CASSPSTGVTGELFF

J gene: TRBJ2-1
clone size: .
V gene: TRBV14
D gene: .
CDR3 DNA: TGTGCCAGCAGCCCCCTCCTGGCAGGGGCGGGCAATGAGCAGTTCTTC
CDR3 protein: CASSPLLAGAGNEQFF

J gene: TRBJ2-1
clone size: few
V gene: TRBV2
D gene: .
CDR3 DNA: TGTGCCAGCCGCCGCGACTCTGACAATGAGCAGTTCTTC
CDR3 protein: CASRRDSDNEQFF

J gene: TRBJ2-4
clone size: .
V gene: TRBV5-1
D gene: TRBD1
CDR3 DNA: TGCGCCAGCAGCTTAGAAGGGGGCCGGGACATTCAGTACTTC
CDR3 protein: CASSLEGGRDIQYF

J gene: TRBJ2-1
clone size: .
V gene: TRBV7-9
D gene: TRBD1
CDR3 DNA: TGTGCCAGCAGCTTGACAGGGGTAACCTACAATGAGCAGTTCTTC
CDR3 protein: CASSLTGVTYNEQFF

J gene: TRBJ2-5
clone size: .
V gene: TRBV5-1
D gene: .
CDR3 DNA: TGCGCCAGCAGCTTTCACTACCAAGAGACCCAGTACTTC
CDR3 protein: CASSFHYQETQYF

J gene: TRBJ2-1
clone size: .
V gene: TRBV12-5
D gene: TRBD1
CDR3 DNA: TGTGCTAGTGCCGGGACAGGGGGCGGGAATGAGCAGTTCTTC
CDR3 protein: CASAGTGGGNEQFF

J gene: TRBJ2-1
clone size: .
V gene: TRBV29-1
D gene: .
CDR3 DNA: TGCAGCGTTGAAGGTGGGACTGCCCGGGAGTACAATGAGCAGTTCTTC
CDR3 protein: CSVEGGTAREYNEQFF

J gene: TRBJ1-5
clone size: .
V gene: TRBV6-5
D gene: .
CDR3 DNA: TGTGCCAGCAGTTATAGCGGCCGATATCAGCCCCAGCATTTT
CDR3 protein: CASSYSGRYQPQHF

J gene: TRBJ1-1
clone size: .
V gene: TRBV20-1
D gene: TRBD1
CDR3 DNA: TGCAGTGCTAGTAGTCCAGGGGGGAAGGCTGAAGCTTTCTTT
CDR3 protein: CSASSPGGKAEAFF

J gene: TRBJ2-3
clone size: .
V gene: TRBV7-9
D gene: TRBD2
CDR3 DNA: TGTGCCAGCAGCTCCCGGGGGGACGGCACAGATACGCAGTATTTT
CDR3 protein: CASSSRGDGTDTQYF

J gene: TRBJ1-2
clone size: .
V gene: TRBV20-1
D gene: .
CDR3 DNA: TGCAGTGCTAGTCAGGGGAAGGTCTGGGGCTACACCTTC
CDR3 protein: CSASQGKVWGYTF

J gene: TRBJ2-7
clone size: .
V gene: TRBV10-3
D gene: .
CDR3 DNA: TGTGCCATCAGTGAGTACAGGGATTCTTTAGAGCAGTACTTC
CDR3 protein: CAISEYRDSLEQYF

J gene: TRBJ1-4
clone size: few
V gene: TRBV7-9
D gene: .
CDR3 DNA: TGTGCCAGCAGTCCCACAGGGTATGAAAAACTGTTTTTT
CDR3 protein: CASSPTGYEKLFF

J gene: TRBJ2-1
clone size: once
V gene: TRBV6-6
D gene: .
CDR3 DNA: TGTGCCAGCAGTTACTCAGGCAGGGGGGATGAGCAGTTCTTC
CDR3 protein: CASSYSGRGDEQFF

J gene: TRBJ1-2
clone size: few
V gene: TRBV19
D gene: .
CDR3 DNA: TGTGCCAGTAGTATAGGAGGCTCGCCAAGAACCTATGGCTACACCTTC
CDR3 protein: CASSIGGSPRTYGYTF

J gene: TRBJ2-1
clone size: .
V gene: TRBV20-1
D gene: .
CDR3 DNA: TGCAGTGCTGGTGGACTCCCTGCGCTGAATGAGCAGTTCTTC
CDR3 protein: CSAGGLPALNEQFF

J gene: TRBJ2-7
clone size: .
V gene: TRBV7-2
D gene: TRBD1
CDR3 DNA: TGTGCCAGCAGCCCGGGACAGAGCTACGAGCAGTACTTC
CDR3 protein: CASSPGQSYEQYF

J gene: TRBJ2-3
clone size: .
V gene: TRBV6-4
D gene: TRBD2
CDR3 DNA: TGTGCCAGCAGTGAAAAGGGTCTAGCGGGGGGATTCGCAGATACGCAGTATTTT
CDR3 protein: CASSEKGLAGGFADTQYF

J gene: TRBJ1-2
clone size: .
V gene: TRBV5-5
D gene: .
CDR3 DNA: TGTGCCAGCAGCTCGCAGGTCACATCCTCTGGCTACACCTTC
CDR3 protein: CASSSQVTSSGYTF

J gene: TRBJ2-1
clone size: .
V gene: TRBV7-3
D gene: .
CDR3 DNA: TGTGCCAGCAGCTTCTACGGGAAGGATGAGCAGTTCTTC
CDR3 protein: CASSFYGKDEQFF

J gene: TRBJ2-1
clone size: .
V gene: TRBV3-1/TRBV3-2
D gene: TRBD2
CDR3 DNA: TGTGCCAGCAGCCAAGCGGGGTGGCGGGGGGGCAAGTATGAGCAGTTCTTC
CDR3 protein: CASSQAGWRGGKYEQFF

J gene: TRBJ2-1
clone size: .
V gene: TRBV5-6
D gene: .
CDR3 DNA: TGTGCCAGCAGCCCCCAGGCGAATGAGCAGTTCTTC
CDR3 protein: CASSPQANEQFF

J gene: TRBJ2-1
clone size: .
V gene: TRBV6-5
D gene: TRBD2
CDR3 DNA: TGTGCCAGCAGCCCCCTAGCGGGGGGGATGAATGAGCAGTTCTTC
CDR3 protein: CASSPLAGGMNEQFF